This T cell receptor (beta chain) was recorded in a study of T cell changes during pregnancy in multiple sclerosis (dated by TCRdb to between 2017 and 2020). In terms of the full investigation: In women with multiple sclerosis, the researchers looked at how the T cell repertoire shifted as pregnancy progressed.

V trim: 4 bases; J trim: 5 bases; unmatched bases: 5. Taken from cysteine to phenylalanine, the CDR3 has 15 residues. Only the CDR3 portion is preserved as DNA: 45 bases, with reading frame beginning at the first base. CDR1 and CDR2 are drawn from the germline V gene: MNHEY, SVGAGI. Comment on this clone: Its antigen has not been determined. One base away there is no much larger clone; base qualities are not given.

The library was generated by the immunoSEQ multiplex PCR assay. TCRdb mirrors the immuneACCESS table, restricted to in-frame sequences. Some clones are absent from its copies; in checked studies, under half trace to an unresolved V gene, and the reason for the others is unknown. The sample table records 75,000 to 95,000 clones; over 85% of these occur just once. 0.13% to 0.15% of the sample is held by the ten biggest clonotypes. The sequence links TRBV6-5 to TRBJ2-2; the central 9 bases match TRBD2. The specimen comprised CD4+ T cells from peripheral blood mononuclear cells, sampled after pregnancy. The origin of this receptor is a female donor with multiple sclerosis, enrolled in a pregnancy study. In nucleotides, the sequence is TGTGCCAGCAGTTTAGCGGGAGATCGGACCGGGGAGCTGTTTTTT. This translates into CASSLAGDRTGELFF.